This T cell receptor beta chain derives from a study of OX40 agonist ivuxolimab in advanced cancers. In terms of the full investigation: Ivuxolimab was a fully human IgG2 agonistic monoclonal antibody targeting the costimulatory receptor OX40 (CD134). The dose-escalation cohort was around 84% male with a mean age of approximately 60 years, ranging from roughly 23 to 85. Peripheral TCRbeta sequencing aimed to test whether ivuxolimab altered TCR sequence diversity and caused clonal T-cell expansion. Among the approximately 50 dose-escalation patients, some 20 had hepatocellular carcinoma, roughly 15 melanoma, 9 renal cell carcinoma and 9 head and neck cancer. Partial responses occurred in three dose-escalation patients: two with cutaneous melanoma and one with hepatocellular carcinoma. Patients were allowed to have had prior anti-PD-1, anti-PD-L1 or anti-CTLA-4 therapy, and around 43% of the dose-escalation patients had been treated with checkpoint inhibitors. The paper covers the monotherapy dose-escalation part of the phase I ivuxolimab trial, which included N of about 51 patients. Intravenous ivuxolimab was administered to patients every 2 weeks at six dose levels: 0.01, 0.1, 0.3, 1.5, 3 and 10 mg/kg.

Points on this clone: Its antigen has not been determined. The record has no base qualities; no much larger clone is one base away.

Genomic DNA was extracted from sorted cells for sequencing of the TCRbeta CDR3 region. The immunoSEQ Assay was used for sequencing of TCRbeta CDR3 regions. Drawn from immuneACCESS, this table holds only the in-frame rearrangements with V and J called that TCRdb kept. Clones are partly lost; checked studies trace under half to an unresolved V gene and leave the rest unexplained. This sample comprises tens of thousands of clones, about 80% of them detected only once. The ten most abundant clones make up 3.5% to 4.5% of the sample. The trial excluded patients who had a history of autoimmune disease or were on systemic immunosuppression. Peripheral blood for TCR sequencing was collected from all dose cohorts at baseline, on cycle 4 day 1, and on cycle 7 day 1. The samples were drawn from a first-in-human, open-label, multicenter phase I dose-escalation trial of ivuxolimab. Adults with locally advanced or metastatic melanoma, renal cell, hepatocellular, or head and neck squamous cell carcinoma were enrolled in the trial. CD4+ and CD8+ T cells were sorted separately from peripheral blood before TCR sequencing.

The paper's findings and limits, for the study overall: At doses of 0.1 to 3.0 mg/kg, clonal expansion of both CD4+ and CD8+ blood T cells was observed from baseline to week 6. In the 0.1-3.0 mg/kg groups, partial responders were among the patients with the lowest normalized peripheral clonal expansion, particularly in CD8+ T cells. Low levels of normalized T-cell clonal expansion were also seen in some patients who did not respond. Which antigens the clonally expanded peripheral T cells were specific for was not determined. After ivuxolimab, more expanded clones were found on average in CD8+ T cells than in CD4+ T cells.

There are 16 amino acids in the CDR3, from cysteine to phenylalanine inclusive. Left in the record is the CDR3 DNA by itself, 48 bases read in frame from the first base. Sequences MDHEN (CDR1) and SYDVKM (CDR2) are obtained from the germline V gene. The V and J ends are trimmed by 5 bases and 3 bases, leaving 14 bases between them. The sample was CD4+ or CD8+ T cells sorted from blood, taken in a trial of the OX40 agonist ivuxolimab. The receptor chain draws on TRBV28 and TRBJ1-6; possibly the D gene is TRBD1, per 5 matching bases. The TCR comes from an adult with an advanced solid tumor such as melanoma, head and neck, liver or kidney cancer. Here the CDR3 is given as CASSRSGQDYNSPLHF. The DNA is TGTGCCAGCAGTCGGTCAGGGCAGGACTATAATTCACCCCTCCACTTT.